This T cell receptor (beta chain) was documented in a study of blood T cell repertoires in COVID-19. Background on the study: Whether acute or convalescent, the COVID-19 samples came from the United States, Italy and Spain. T cells, B-cell-depleted T cells, or PBMCs supplied cDNA or gDNA.

The CDR3 sequence is 12 residues long. V dropped 4 bases and J dropped 3 bases, with 4 bases sitting between them. Germline CDR1 is LNHNV and CDR2 is YYDKDF (reference sequence). Original handling: Counts of nucleated cells, estimated from reference gene primer amplification, were obtained. Some clones are missing from TCRdb's copy, which holds only in-frame ones; the method was immunoSEQ multiplex PCR. The DNA was the basis for D and trimming; V, J and clone size are from that table. The sample lists approximately 85,000 clones; almost 90% were seen once. This clonotype was obtained from a woman of 80 years or more with active or convalescent COVID-19. Sequencing was done on a sample of peripheral blood. This chain joins TRBV15 and TRBJ1-5; no clear D. The CDR3 bases are TGTGCCACCAGCACAAACAATCAGCCCCAGCATTTT. It encodes CATSTNNQPQHF. Supplemented by reference TRBV15 and TRBJ1-5, the full variable domain reads DAMVIQNPRYQVTQFGKPVTLSCSQTLNHNVMYWYQQKSSQAPKLLFHYYDKDFNNEADTPDNFQSRRPNTSFCFLDIRSPGLGDTAMYLCATSTNNQPQHFGDGTRLSIL.